This T cell receptor (beta chain) emerged from a study of metastatic and nonmetastatic thyroid tumors. General observations from the study: For both blood and tumor, malignant thyroid tumors reportedly showed significantly higher TCR beta diversity than benign nodules did.

The CDR3 runs 19 residues. CDR1 and CDR2 from the germline V gene are MNHNS and SASEGT. As concerns this clone: The antigen remains unidentified. At one of its ends the junction is not consistent with the germline gene, which may arise from a read error.

TCRdb reprocessed the PCR reads via MiXCR. The sample records about 10,000 clones, approximately 31% being singletons. Thyroid surgery was performed in patients who had received no treatment beforehand. The sequenced material came from adjacent normal tissue. The TCR comes from a female donor with papillary thyroid cancer or a benign thyroid nodule (not recorded which). Some clones in this sample may be carry-over from other donors' samples. The rearrangement links TRBV6-1 to TRBJ2-1, with TRBD2 matching over 15 bases. CDR3 nucleotides: TGTTCCAGCAGAGACGGACTAGCGGGAGGGCCGAGCGCCTACAATGATCAGTTCTTC. Translated, it gives CSSRDGLAGGPSAYNDQFF.